These 32 T cell receptor beta chains originate from one sample sequenced in a study of blood T cell dynamics during melanoma immunotherapy. The method was immunoSEQ multiplex PCR; TCRdb's version includes in-frame clones alone and lacks a portion of them. The table lists 10,000 or so clones, 84% of them singletons. Time point specified: pre-treatment baseline. This specimen consisted of blood, obtained from a patient treated with checkpoint blockade. Receptors were obtained from a human donor with melanoma.

The chain carries TRBV11-2 and TRBJ2-3, with 9 bases aligning to TRBD2. The CDR3 has 16 residues. V lost 1 base, J lost 6 bases, and 8 bases stayed unmatched. CDR1 SGHAT and CDR2 FQNNGV come from the germline V gene. In DNA form, the CDR3 reads TGTGCCAGCAGCTTAGGCCTTCCGCGGGGGGGGGATACGCAGTATTTT. Encoded protein: CASSLGLPRGGDTQYF. Variable domain in full (rest from reference TRBV11-2 and TRBJ2-3): EAGVAQSPRYKIIEKRQSVAFWCNPISGHATLYWYQQILGQGPKLLIQFQNNGVVDDSQLPKDRFSAERLKGVDSTLKIQPAKLEDSAVYLCASSLGLPRGGDTQYFGPGTRLTVL.

This chain connects TRBV25-1 to TRBJ2-3; D is ambiguous. Trimming took off 5 bases at V and 1 base at J, with 4 bases between the two ends. The CDR3 covers 12 residues. CDR1 MGHDK and CDR2 SYGVNS come from the germline V gene. CDR3 sequence (DNA): TGTGCCAGCAGTCTTGGCACAGATACGCAGTATTTT. Residues: CASSLGTDTQYF. Variable domain in full (rest from reference TRBV25-1 and TRBJ2-3): EADIYQTPRYLVIGTGKKITLECSQTMGHDKMYWYQQDPGMELHLIHYSYGVNSTEKGDLSSESTVSRIRTEHFPLTLESARPSHTSQYLCASSLGTDTQYFGPGTRLTVL.

The table lists this clone with a few counts. Mismatch with germline at one junction end may stem from a read error. V is TRBV7-3 and J is TRBJ2-7; TRBD1 aligns across 7 bases. The CDR3 runs 13 residues. The germline V gene encodes CDR1 SGHTA and CDR2 FQGTGA. The CDR3 is CASSLNRGYEQYF. The CDR3 region has the DNA TGTGCCAGCAGTTTAAACAGGGGCTACGAGCAGTACTTC.

The gene calls are TRBV5-1 and TRBJ1-1, with D unclear. The CDR3 contains 15 residues. Trimming cost V 1 base and J 6 bases, with 16 bases left between them. Germline-derived CDR1 and CDR2 are SGHRS and YFSETQ. CDR3 DNA sequence: TGCGCCAGCAGCTTGATCGGCAGGCTTAGCGCTGAAGCTTTCTTT. Its translation: CASSLIGRLSAEAFF.

This sequence joins TRBV30 and TRBJ1-1; weak D call: TRBD1 (6 bases). Germline V gives CDR1 GTSNPN, CDR2 SVGIG (reference sequence). The CDR3 consists of 13 residues. V was trimmed by 4 bases and J by 2 bases, leaving 11 bases between them. The CDR3 is CAWTRTDNTEAFF. The CDR3 nucleotides read TGTGCCTGGACCCGGACAGACAACACTGAAGCTTTCTTT.

The V and J genes are TRBV6-5 and TRBJ1-5, with D maybe TRBD1 (6 bases). The CDR3 has 14 amino acids. V was shortened by 5 bases and J by 4 bases, with 12 bases between the two germline ends. CDR1 and CDR2 from the germline V gene are MNHEY and SVGAGI. Here the CDR3 reads CASSQGRTNQPQHF. In nucleotides, the CDR3 is TGTGCCAGCAGTCAGGGGCGAACTAATCAGCCCCAGCATTTT.

This chain uses TRBV11-3 with TRBJ2-3; weak D call: TRBD2 (6 bases). The ends were cut back, 7 bases at V and 0 bases at J, with 14 bases in the middle. The CDR3 is made up of 15 amino acids. Per the germline V gene, CDR1 is SGHNT and CDR2 is YENEEA. The CDR3 sequence is CASNRRAGSTDTQYF. The CDR3 DNA sequence: TGTGCCAGCAACCGCCGGGCGGGGAGCACAGATACGCAGTATTTT.

The chain joins TRBV4-1 to TRBJ1-1, with D unclear. This CDR3 has 15 residues. Germline V gene sequence: CDR1 MGHRA, CDR2 YSYEKL. Between the trimmed V and J ends, which lost 1 base and 4 bases, there was a span of 13 bases. The CDR3 is CASSQVAVVGTEAFF. The CDR3 nucleotides read TGCGCCAGCAGCCAAGTGGCGGTTGTTGGCACTGAAGCTTTCTTT.

This clone was picked up a small number of times. The chain employs TRBV15 and TRBJ1-4; 7 nucleotides align to TRBD1. The CDR3 consists of 15 residues. V lost 0 bases, J lost 5 bases, and 3 bases stayed unmatched. Germline V lookup: CDR1 LNHNV, CDR2 YYDKDF (reference sequence). The CDR3 sequence is CATSRDLGQNEKLFF. The CDR3 bases are TGTGCCACCAGCAGAGATTTGGGACAGAATGAAAAACTGTTTTTT.

This chain connects TRBV6-6 to TRBJ1-3, with a tentative D call TRBD1 (5 bases). The CDR3 extends over 14 amino acids. The germline CDR1 and CDR2 sequences are MNHNY and SVGAGI (reference sequence). The V gene lost 6 bases and the J gene lost 3 bases, with 12 bases spanning the gap. CDR3 in amino acids: CASSPGRDGNTIYF. CDR3 DNA sequence: TGTGCCAGCAGCCCGGGCAGGGATGGAAACACCATATATTTT.

The CDR3 nucleotides read TGCGCCAGCTCTGGACAGGGGGCAGGGGAGCAGTACTTC. Protein product: CASSGQGAGEQYF. The chain employs TRBV5-1 and TRBJ2-7; 11 bases align to TRBD1. Per the germline V gene, CDR1 is SGHRS and CDR2 is YFSETQ. V lost 7 bases and J lost 7; bases outside the gene matches: 7. The CDR3 sequence is 13 residues long.

J is TRBJ2-1 and V is TRBV7-2, with 11 bases that match TRBD2. V lost 5 bases, J lost 7 bases, and 7 bases stayed unmatched. The CDR3 extends over 15 amino acids. Germline V gene sequence: CDR1 SGHTA, CDR2 FQGNSA. The CDR3 DNA follows: TGTGCCAGCAGCATTAGCGGGGGGGGTTTGAATGAGCAGTTCTTC. Amino acid sequence: CASSISGGGLNEQFF.

This chain joins TRBV5-4 and TRBJ2-3; no definite D call. Trimming left V 0 bases short and J 2 bases short, with 7 bases between. The germline V gene encodes CDR1 SGHNT and CDR2 YYREEE (reference sequence). The CDR3 runs 14 residues. The CDR3 nucleotides read TGTGCCAGCAGCTTGGATCCGTCCACAGATACGCAGTATTTT. Translating it yields CASSLDPSTDTQYF. Full variable domain (missing parts from reference TRBV5-4 and TRBJ2-3): ETGVTQSPTHLIKTRGQQVTLRCSSQSGHNTVSWYQQALGQGPQFIFQYYREEENGRGNFPPRFSGLQFPNYSSELNVNALELDDSALYLCASSLDPSTDTQYFGPGTRLTVL.

The genes are TRBV11-2 and TRBJ2-7; D unresolved. V was pared by 1 base and J by 2 bases, with 9 bases between. Looked up from germline, CDR1 is SGHAT and CDR2 is FQNNGV. This CDR3 has 14 amino acids. The CDR3 sequence: CASSLGAETYEQYF. The CDR3 DNA reads TGTGCCAGCAGCTTAGGGGCAGAGACCTACGAGCAGTACTTC.

This chain links TRBV6-5 with TRBJ2-5; no clear D. The CDR3 totals 15 residues. Deletions cut 0 bases from V and 5 bases from J, with 13 bases between. In germline, CDR1 is MNHEY, CDR2 SVGAGI. The CDR3 sequence: CASSYSTATMETQYF. CDR3 bases: TGTGCCAGCAGTTACTCTACCGCGACAATGGAGACCCAGTACTTC.

V gene TRBV9 combines with J gene TRBJ2-3; D gene ambiguous. CDR3 size: 16 residues. V lost 0 bases and J lost 5, with 16 bases in between. Looked up from germline, CDR1 is SGDLS and CDR2 is YYNGEE. CDR3 in DNA: TGTGCCAGCAGCGTAGATACCGGTCCCCTGGGAGATACGCAGTATTTT. Amino acid sequence: CASSVDTGPLGDTQYF.

The chain couples TRBV7-9 to TRBJ1-2; no definite D call. The CDR3 runs to 14 residues. Deletions cut 0 bases from V and 7 bases from J, with 12 bases between. In germline, CDR1 is SEHNR, CDR2 FQNEAQ (reference sequence). CDR3 sequence: CASSLAQDGAGYTF. DNA of the CDR3: TGTGCCAGCAGCTTAGCCCAGGACGGTGCTGGCTACACCTTC.

The chain uses TRBV7-8 and TRBJ1-5, with D possibly TRBD1 on 6 matching bases. Germline values: CDR1 SGHVS, CDR2 FQNEAQ. The ends were cut back, 5 bases at V and 4 bases at J, with 12 bases in the middle. The CDR3 contains 14 residues. CDR3 sequence: CASSTRQANQPQHF. Here the CDR3 DNA reads TGTGCCAGCAGCACCCGACAGGCTAATCAGCCCCAGCATTTT.

About this clone itself: A junction boundary mismatches the germline segment, possibly from a read error. This chain connects TRBV30 to TRBJ1-6, with D uncertain. CDR1 and CDR2 from the germline V gene are GTSNPN and SVGIG (reference sequence). This CDR3 has 16 amino acids. CDR3 region: CARSVRRSSYNSPLHF. CDR3 in DNA: TGTGCCCGGAGTGTACGACGGAGCTCCTATAATTCACCCCTCCACTTT.

The chain uses TRBV7-2 and TRBJ2-5, with TRBD1 identical over 7 bases. Gene TRBJ2-7 matches the end of the DNA better, so the J call may be wrong. Germline-derived CDR1 and CDR2 are SGHTA and FQGNSA. The CDR3 extends over 15 amino acids. The CDR3 DNA reads TGTGCCAGCAGTCAACCGGGACAGCGACTAAACGAGCAGTACTTC. Its protein is CASSQPGQRLNEQYF.

CDR3 bases: TGTGCCAGTAGTATCGGCGGGGGCAATGAGCAGTTCTTC. Its translation is CASSIGGGNEQFF. The chain carries TRBV19 and TRBJ2-1; TRBD2 agrees at 7 bases. In germline, CDR1 is LNHDA, CDR2 SQIVND (reference sequence). This CDR3 contains 13 residues. V dropped 3 bases and J dropped 6; count of bases not matched to a gene: 2.

The V call is TRBV6-5, the J call TRBJ1-6; TRBD1 might be the D (6 bases). The ends were cut back, 6 bases at V and 6 bases at J, with 15 bases in the middle. This CDR3 is built from 15 residues. Germline assignment: CDR1 MNHEY and CDR2 SVGAGI. CDR3 loop: CASSRTGLPNSPLHF. The CDR3 nucleotides are TGTGCCAGCAGCCGTACAGGGCTCCCTAATTCACCCCTCCACTTT.

The gene calls are TRBV4-1 and TRBJ1-2; maybe TRBD1 (5 bases). This CDR3 is 15 amino acids long. CDR1 is MGHRA and CDR2 is YSYEKL in the germline V gene. The V end lost 0 bases, the J end lost 4 bases, and 12 bases lay between the germline ends. CDR3: CASSQDEGPAYGYTF. As DNA, the CDR3 is TGCGCCAGCAGCCAAGACGAGGGGCCCGCCTATGGCTACACCTTC.

The chain combines TRBV25-1 with TRBJ1-1; 7 positions agree with TRBD1. Per the germline V gene, CDR1 is MGHDK and CDR2 is SYGVNS. The CDR3 totals 14 residues. The V gene end was trimmed by 6 bases and the J gene end by 11 bases; junction bases not matched to a gene: 15. This chain's CDR3 is CASSPDRFGLSAFF. The CDR3 nucleotides read TGTGCCAGCAGCCCGGACAGGTTTGGGCTTTCGGCTTTCTTT.

The CDR3 DNA reads TGTGCCAGTAGTATTGACACGGATCATAATTCACCCCTCCACTTT. Its protein is CASSIDTDHNSPLHF. The chain joins TRBV19 to TRBJ1-6; D is undetermined. Germline V CDR1 and CDR2: LNHDA, SQIVND (reference sequence). This CDR3 has 15 amino acids. The V end lost 3 bases, the J end lost 5 bases, and 11 bases lay between the germline ends.

This chain joins TRBV6-9 and TRBJ1-6; D uncertain. Trimming removed 8 bases from V and 1 base from J, with 9 bases in between. The CDR3 totals 14 residues. The germline V gene has CDR1 MNHGY and CDR2 SVAAGI. CDR3 loop: CASSSGSYNSPLHF. The DNA of the CDR3 is TGTGCCAGCTCCAGCGGGTCCTATAATTCACCCCTCCACTTT.

In DNA form, the CDR3 reads TGTGCCAGTAGCCCTGGGGGGGCGGGTGAAAAACTGTTTTTT. Translating it yields CASSPGGAGEKLFF. The chain recombines TRBV19 with TRBJ1-4, with a possible D match to TRBD1 (6 bases). The CDR3 consists of 14 residues. Germline V gives CDR1 LNHDA, CDR2 SQIVND (reference sequence). Trimming took 6 bases from V and 7 from J, leaving 15 bases between them.

The rearrangement links TRBV2 to TRBJ2-7; 7 bases are a match to TRBD1. From germline, CDR1 is SNHLY and CDR2 FYNNEI. V shed 6 bases, J shed 3 bases, and the junction held 14 bases outside the gene matches. The length of the CDR3 is 16 residues. The CDR3 protein is CASSHNPQGSVYEQYF. CDR3 bases: TGTGCCAGCAGCCACAACCCACAGGGGTCGGTCTACGAGCAGTACTTC.

This chain joins TRBV18 and TRBJ1-4, with 8 bases identical to TRBD1. After removal of 6 bases from V and 5 bases from J, the junction contained 8 bases not matched to a gene. This CDR3 region has 15 residues. Germline CDR1 is KGHSH and CDR2 is LQKENI. In DNA form, the CDR3 reads TGTGCCAGCTCTCCCCGGGACAGGACAAATGAAAAACTGTTTTTT. It yields the protein CASSPRDRTNEKLFF.

V gene TRBV7-2 combines with J gene TRBJ1-5, with D uncertain. Trimming took off 3 bases at V and 1 base at J, with 16 bases between the two ends. The CDR3 consists of 17 residues. Germline CDR1 reads SGHTA; CDR2 reads FQGNSA. The CDR3 DNA sequence: TGTGCCAGCAGCTTTGACGGGCCCCTTGGGAGCAATCAGCCCCAGCATTTT. It translates to CASSFDGPLGSNQPQHF.

This chain joins TRBV7-9 and TRBJ2-1; 8 bases map to TRBD2. V lost 5 bases and J lost 6; bases outside the gene matches: 12. CDR1 and CDR2 from the germline V gene are SEHNR and FQNEAQ (reference sequence). There are 16 residues in the CDR3. The CDR3 nucleotides are TGTGCCAGCAGCCTCGGCGGGGGGATGATCCGCAATGAGCAGTTCTTC. Translated, it gives CASSLGGGMIRNEQFF.

The chain employs TRBV5-1 and TRBJ1-5, with D unresolved. Trimming took 1 base from V and 0 from J, leaving 8 bases between them. CDR1 and CDR2 from the germline V gene are SGHRS and YFSETQ. CDR3 length equals 15 residues. This CDR3 is CASSLTGNSNQPQHF. The CDR3 coding sequence is TGCGCCAGCAGCTTGACGGGGAATAGCAATCAGCCCCAGCATTTT.